Listed here is a single T cell receptor beta chain. Its antigen is undetermined. This sample is drawn from a study of cytomegalovirus exposure and HLA in healthy donors. Whole-study results and caveats: Productive status was seen about 87% or about 30% of the time for most TCR beta V segments in an earlier analysis. CMV serostatus alone was available as immune exposure information.

Germline V CDR1 and CDR2: MNHNS, SASEGT. This CDR3 has 12 amino acids. The V and J ends lost 10 bases and 1 base respectively, with 8 bases between them. Use of 60 Vbeta and 13 Jbeta primers characterized the PCR. Assay: immunoSEQ multiplex PCR; the TCRdb copy retains only in-frame clones and omits some. The sample carries fewer than 200,000 clones, 80% to 90% recorded once. The origin of this receptor is a woman in her late teens or twenties in good health and CMV-seronegative. Sequenced sample: PBMCs. This chain links TRBV6-1 with TRBJ2-1; D not resolved. CDR3 sequence: CATAVSYNEQFF. The CDR3 DNA follows: TGTGCCACCGCAGTTTCCTACAATGAGCAGTTCTTC.